The clone carrying this TCR beta chain was seen only a few times. The record originates from a study of patients and donors after allogeneic stem cell transplantation. TCRdb fed the RT-PCR reads into MiXCR, producing one record per CDR3 protein. The table includes 410,000 or so distinct CDR3 sequences, 15% to 20% detected once. CDR1 and CDR2 (germline): DFQATT, SNEGSKA (reference sequence). V was clipped by 5 bases and J by 9 bases, with 20 bases between them. The CDR3 loop spans 13 amino acids. This sequence was found in a human donor who was either an allogeneic HSCT recipient or a stem cell or donor lymphocyte infusion donor (not recorded which). It is not recorded whose cells these are; they may come from a transplant donor. Sequencing was carried out using blood, either unsorted or a sorted T cell fraction (not recorded which). The V call is TRBV20-1, the J call TRBJ2-7, with D possibly being TRBD1 or TRBD2 (6 bases each). The CDR3 protein is CSAGGGFLRGQYF. The CDR3 nucleotides are TGCAGTGCTGGAGGGGGTTTCCTACGAGGGCAGTACTTC.